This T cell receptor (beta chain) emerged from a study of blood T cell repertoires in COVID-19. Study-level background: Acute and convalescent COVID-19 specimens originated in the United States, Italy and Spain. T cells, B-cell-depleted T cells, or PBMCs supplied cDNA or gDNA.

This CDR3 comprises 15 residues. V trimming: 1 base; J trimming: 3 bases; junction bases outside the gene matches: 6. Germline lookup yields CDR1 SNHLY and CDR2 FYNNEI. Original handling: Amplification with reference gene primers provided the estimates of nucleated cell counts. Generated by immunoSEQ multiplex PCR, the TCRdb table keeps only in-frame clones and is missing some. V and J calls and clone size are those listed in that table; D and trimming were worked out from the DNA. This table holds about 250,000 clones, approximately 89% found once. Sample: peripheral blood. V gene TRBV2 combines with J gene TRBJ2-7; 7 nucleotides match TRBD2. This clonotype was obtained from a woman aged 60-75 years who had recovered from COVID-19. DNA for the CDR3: TGTGCCAGCAGTGAAGGGTTGGGGGGGTACTACGAGCAGTACTTC. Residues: CASSEGLGGYYEQYF.